These 32 T cell receptor beta chains came from one sample sequenced in a study of OX40 agonist ivuxolimab in advanced cancers. Clones were sequenced by immunoSEQ multiplex PCR, and TCRdb holds only the in-frame ones, with some missing. The sample carries under 65,000 clones, about 90% recorded once. The sample in question was CD4+ or CD8+ T cells sorted from blood, obtained in a trial of the OX40 agonist ivuxolimab. These receptors originate from an adult with an advanced solid tumor such as melanoma, head and neck, liver or kidney cancer.

The CDR3 sequence: CASRPSLLTGTNQPQHF. The CDR3 bases are TGTGCCAGCAGACCTTCCCTTCTGACAGGGACTAATCAGCCCCAGCATTTT. V is TRBV27 and J is TRBJ1-5, with 7 bases that match TRBD1. V shed 6 bases, J shed 4 bases, and the junction held 15 bases outside the gene matches. Germline V gene sequence: CDR1 MNHEY, CDR2 SMNVEV (reference sequence). The CDR3 is 17 amino acids.

This chain links TRBV6-5 with TRBJ2-5; D tentatively fits TRBD1 or TRBD2 (5 bases each). The germline V and J ends were trimmed by 5 bases and 4 bases, with 11 bases remaining between them. The germline gives CDR1 MNHEY, CDR2 SVGAGI. The CDR3 covers 13 residues. CDR3 loop: CASSVKGRETQYF. The CDR3 nucleotides are TGTGCCAGCAGTGTTAAGGGGAGAGAGACCCAGTACTTC.

This clone appeared a single time. This rearrangement joins TRBV11-2 to TRBJ2-7, with 8 bases that match TRBD1. The CDR3 consists of 15 residues. Germline V CDR1 and CDR2: SGHAT, FQNNGV. V gave up 5 bases and J gave up 0 bases; unmatched junction bases: 6. DNA of the CDR3: TGTGCCAGCAGCCTCAGGGGGCCCAGCTCCTACGAGCAGTACTTC. Protein: CASSLRGPSSYEQYF.

The chain employs TRBV5-1 and TRBJ2-5, with 8 bases that match TRBD1. Trimming cost V 0 bases and J 4 bases; bases outside gene matches: 8. Germline CDR1 reads SGHRS; CDR2 reads YFSETQ. The CDR3 covers 16 residues. This CDR3 is CASSLGGQGGRETQYF. DNA of the CDR3: TGCGCCAGCAGCTTGGGCGGACAGGGAGGTAGAGAGACCCAGTACTTC.

The chain recombines TRBV19 with TRBJ2-3; D is uncertain. The CDR3 is 14 residues long. Germline loops: CDR1 LNHDA, CDR2 SQIVND (reference sequence). The V and J ends lost 0 bases and 3 bases respectively, with 7 bases between them. The chain's CDR3 is CASSIDPGTDTQYF. CDR3 nucleotide sequence: TGTGCCAGTAGTATAGACCCCGGGACAGATACGCAGTATTTT.

The gene calls are TRBV27 and TRBJ1-5; D perhaps matches TRBD1 (6 bases). Germline CDR1 and CDR2: MNHEY and SMNVEV (reference sequence). V lost 5 bases and J lost 3, with 11 bases in between. The CDR3 consists of 14 residues. The CDR3, as DNA: TGTGCCAGCAGTCAGGGGCCCTCCAATCAGCCCCAGCATTTT. Its protein is CASSQGPSNQPQHF.

The chain is built from TRBV5-8 and TRBJ1-4; 10 bases are a match to TRBD1. V lost 6 bases, J lost 5 bases, and 10 bases stayed unmatched. The CDR3 is made up of 16 amino acids. The germline V gene has CDR1 SGHTS and CDR2 YDEGEE. Here the CDR3 DNA reads TGTGCCAGCAACCCGGGGACAGGGGAACGGAATGAAAAACTGTTTTTT. Its translation: CASNPGTGERNEKLFF.

The J gene is TRBJ2-7, the V gene TRBV9, with 9 bases that match TRBD2. Germline CDR1 reads SGDLS; CDR2 reads YYNGEE. The V and J ends lost 0 bases and 0 bases, in that order; junction bases with no gene match: 4. The CDR3 runs to 16 residues. Here the CDR3 reads CASSVGERGDSYEQYF. DNA of the CDR3: TGTGCCAGCAGCGTAGGTGAGCGGGGGGACTCCTACGAGCAGTACTTC.

V and J are TRBV7-9 and TRBJ1-1; possible D gene TRBD1, 5 bases. With 5 bases removed from V and 3 bases from J, the gap between germline ends came to 13 bases. Germline CDR1 reads SEHNR; CDR2 reads FQNEAQ (reference sequence). This CDR3 is 14 amino acids long. CDR3 DNA sequence: TGTGCCAGCAGCCCCCTCCGAGGGGACACTGAAGCTTTCTTT. Translating gives CASSPLRGDTEAFF.

The chain joins TRBV7-9 to TRBJ2-7; TRBD2 matches 7 bases. The CDR3 has 16 amino acids. Germline loops: CDR1 SEHNR, CDR2 FQNEAQ (reference sequence). Trimming took 1 base from V and 4 from J; bases not matched to a gene: 10. The CDR3 is CASSLEGGGPGYEQYF. CDR3 DNA: TGTGCCAGCAGCTTAGAGGGCGGGGGTCCGGGGTACGAGCAGTACTTC.

The rearrangement joins TRBV11-3 to TRBJ1-1; D is unresolved. Per the germline V gene, CDR1 is SGHNT and CDR2 is YENEEA. The CDR3 extends over 13 amino acids. The V end lost 5 bases, the J end lost 8 bases, and 15 bases lay between the germline ends. The CDR3 DNA reads as TGTGCCAGCAGCCCAAGTGGAGGCAGAGAAGCTTTCTTT. Translated, it gives CASSPSGGREAFF.

This chain links TRBV5-4 with TRBJ2-5; 11 positions agree with TRBD1. The CDR3 covers 16 residues. Germline V CDR1 and CDR2: SGHNT, YYREEE (reference sequence). V was pared by 4 bases and J by 2 bases, with 7 bases of the junction left unmatched. DNA of the CDR3: TGTGCCAGCAGCAGTTCGGACAGGGGGCCTCAAGAGACCCAGTACTTC. Amino acids: CASSSSDRGPQETQYF.

The V and J genes are TRBV7-9 and TRBJ1-5, with D perhaps TRBD1 (5 bases). There are 15 residues in the CDR3. Germline assignment: CDR1 SEHNR and CDR2 FQNEAQ (reference sequence). V was trimmed by 1 base and J by 3 bases, leaving 10 bases between them. CDR3 residues: CASSLGGVNNQPQHF. For the CDR3, the DNA is TGTGCCAGCAGCTTAGGAGGGGTTAACAATCAGCCCCAGCATTTT. Supplemented by reference TRBV7-9 and TRBJ1-5, the full variable domain reads DTGVSQNPRHKITKRGQNVTFRCDPISEHNRLYWYRQTLGQGPEFLTYFQNEAQLEKSRLLSDRFSAERPKGSFSTLEIQRTEQGDSAMYLCASSLGGVNNQPQHFGDGTRLSIL.

The gene calls are TRBV7-9 and TRBJ1-4; tentatively, D is TRBD1 (5 bases). The length of the CDR3 is 18 residues. Germline V gene data show CDR1 as SEHNR and CDR2 as FQNEAQ (reference sequence). With 3 bases removed from V and 2 bases from J, the gap between germline ends came to 19 bases. The CDR3 sequence is CASSFRQGGASTNEKLFF. The CDR3 region has the DNA TGTGCCAGCAGCTTTCGGCAGGGAGGGGCGTCGACTAATGAAAAACTGTTTTTT.

The rearrangement links TRBV4-1 to TRBJ1-5; D call uncertain. Germline V gene lookup returns CDR1 MGHRA and CDR2 YSYEKL. The CDR3 has 13 amino acids. Trimming left V 2 bases short and J 4 bases short, with 6 bases between. The CDR3 nucleotides read TGCGCCAGCAGCCAACAGGAGAATCAGCCCCAGCATTTT. Its translation: CASSQQENQPQHF.

The chain is built from TRBV7-8 and TRBJ1-2; weak D call: TRBD1 (5 bases). V lost 1 base, J lost 3 bases, and 12 bases lay in between. The germline V gene encodes CDR1 SGHVS and CDR2 FQNEAQ. This CDR3 is 15 amino acids long. The CDR3 DNA follows: TGTGCCAGCAGCTTAGGGACATTGTCAGACTATGGCTACACCTTC. This encodes CASSLGTLSDYGYTF.

This clone occurred a few times. V and J are TRBV11-2 and TRBJ2-1; 7 bases fit TRBD2. This CDR3 is built from 16 residues. With 1 base clipped from V and 0 bases from J, the junction kept 3 bases outside the gene matches. CDR1 is SGHAT, CDR2 FQNNGV, per germline. CDR3 amino acids: CASSLVGTISYNEQFF. In DNA form, the CDR3 reads TGTGCCAGCAGCTTAGTGGGGACTATCTCCTACAATGAGCAGTTCTTC.

The chain employs TRBV18 and TRBJ2-5, with unresolved D. Germline V CDR1 and CDR2: KGHSH, LQKENI. Trimming removed 2 bases from V and 1 base from J, with 11 bases in between. This CDR3 region has 15 residues. The CDR3 bases are TGTGCCAGCTCACCAAGCCAGAGCCTCCAAGAGACCCAGTACTTC. It specifies CASSPSQSLQETQYF.

The J gene is TRBJ2-1, the V gene TRBV11-3, with 10 positions matching TRBD1. Per the germline V gene, CDR1 is SGHNT and CDR2 is YENEEA. With V trimmed by 1 base and J by 6 bases, 6 bases remained unmatched. The CDR3 runs to 16 residues. The CDR3 is CASSLVGQGFGNEQFF. In nucleotides, the CDR3 is TGTGCCAGCAGCTTAGTGGGACAGGGGTTCGGCAATGAGCAGTTCTTC.

The rearrangement joins TRBV5-1 to TRBJ2-5, with 8 nucleotides matching TRBD2. The ends lost 0 bases at V and 2 bases at J; junction bases unmatched: 6. The germline CDR1 and CDR2 sequences are SGHRS and YFSETQ. The CDR3 sequence is 16 residues long. In DNA, the CDR3 is TGCGCCAGCAGCTTGGAAGGCGGGGGGAATCAAGAGACCCAGTACTTC. It yields the protein CASSLEGGGNQETQYF.

This chain joins TRBV2 and TRBJ1-3; D possibly corresponds to TRBD1 (6 bases). Trimming removed 7 bases from V and 4 bases from J, with 14 bases in between. The CDR3 contains 14 residues. Germline values: CDR1 SNHLY, CDR2 FYNNEI. The CDR3 nucleotides read TGTGCCAGCACTGGACAGTTGGCAGGAAACACCATATATTTT. Translation: CASTGQLAGNTIYF.

The CDR3 reads CASIKTPWRQANTEAFF. CDR3 nucleotide sequence: TGTGCCAGTATCAAAACTCCTTGGCGACAAGCGAACACTGAAGCTTTCTTT. The chain links TRBV19 to TRBJ1-1; D not certain. The germline V gene encodes CDR1 LNHDA and CDR2 SQIVND (reference sequence). Trimming stripped 7 bases from V and 1 base from J, with 22 bases between. This CDR3 has 17 residues.

The chain is built from TRBV5-5 and TRBJ1-2; possibly TRBD1 for D (5 bases). The CDR3 has 13 residues. Germline CDR1 and CDR2: SGHKS and YYEKEE (reference sequence). Trimming took 0 bases from V and 13 from J, leaving 16 bases between them. CDR3 nucleotide sequence: TGTGCCAGCAGCTTGGCCCCGCAGGGAACGGTCACCTTC. Protein product: CASSLAPQGTVTF. Variable domain in full (rest from reference TRBV5-5 and TRBJ1-2): DAGVTQSPTHLIKTRGQQVTLRCSPISGHKSVSWYQQVLGQGPQFIFQYYEKEERGRGNFPDRFSARQFPNYSSELNVNALLLGDSALYLCASSLAPQGTVTFGSGTRLTVV.

The gene calls are TRBV5-1 and TRBJ1-1, with unresolved D. The CDR3 spans 14 residues. Germline CDR1 SGHRS, CDR2 YFSETQ. V gave up 0 bases and J gave up 1 base, with 7 bases separating them. CDR3 in amino acids: CASSLVGKNTEAFF. Written as DNA, the CDR3 is TGCGCCAGCAGCTTGGTGGGGAAGAACACTGAAGCTTTCTTT.

In this sample, this clone turned up a few times. For the CDR3, the DNA is TGTGCCAGCAGCATGACGGGACAGGCGGTGGGACAGCAGTACTTC. Amino acid sequence: CASSMTGQAVGQQYF. The chain recombines TRBV7-3 with TRBJ2-7; 8 nucleotides match TRBD1. From germline, CDR1 is SGHTA and CDR2 FQGTGA. V shed 5 bases and J 8 bases; nucleotides not matched to a gene: 14. The length of the CDR3 is 15 residues.

V usage is TRBV25-1 and J usage is TRBJ2-1, with D perhaps matching TRBD1 (5 bases). V lost 10 bases and J lost 0, with 16 bases in between. The CDR3 runs to 15 residues. Germline assignment: CDR1 MGHDK and CDR2 SYGVNS. CDR3 protein: CATQRGSISYNEQFF. The CDR3 coding sequence is TGTGCCACCCAAAGGGGCAGTATCTCCTACAATGAGCAGTTCTTC.

This chain uses TRBV5-4 with TRBJ1-1; 9 bases agree with TRBD1. Germline V gives CDR1 SGHNT, CDR2 YYREEE (reference sequence). V dropped 5 bases and J dropped 5; count of bases not matched to a gene: 13. CDR3 size: 16 residues. The CDR3 DNA follows: TGTGCCAGCAGTCCTAACAGGGGGCTGGGTGGAACTGAAGCTTTCTTT. This encodes CASSPNRGLGGTEAFF.

The V and J genes are TRBV12-2 and TRBJ2-3; no DNA check was done on the table's D call, TRBD2. TRBV12-2 represents a pseudogene. The CDR3 totals 16 residues. CDR3 amino acids: CASRFRGTSVTDTQYF. Here the CDR3 DNA reads TGTGCAAGTCGCTTTCGGGGTACTAGCGTAACAGATACGCAGTATTTT.

The chain joins TRBV6-5 to TRBJ1-6, with 7 bases lining up with TRBD1. The germline CDR1 and CDR2 sequences are MNHEY and SVGAGI. Unmatched junction bases numbered 12, after V lost 6 bases and J lost 10 bases. This CDR3 has 15 amino acids. CDR3 in DNA: TGTGCCAGCAGGGGGACAGTAGCGTCTCGATCACCCCTCCACTTT. Translation: CASRGTVASRSPLHF.

This chain connects TRBV6-1 to TRBJ1-2, with TRBD1 matching 10 bases. CDR1 MNHNS and CDR2 SASEGT come from the germline V gene. The CDR3 has 14 residues. Unmatched junction bases numbered 5, after V lost 2 bases and J lost 8 bases. The CDR3 DNA is TGTGCCAGCAGTGAAAGACAGGGGGCGACGGGCTACACCTTC. Its protein product is CASSERQGATGYTF.

The chain is built from TRBV11-2 and TRBJ2-2; D is ambiguous. CDR3 length equals 14 residues. The V gene's germline CDR1 is SGHAT and CDR2 FQNNGV. Trimming took 0 bases from V and 5 from J, leaving 7 bases between them. CDR3 sequence (DNA): TGTGCCAGCAGCTTAGATCCGGAGACCGGGGAGCTGTTTTTT. This translates into CASSLDPETGELFF.

This clone occurred once. The chain employs TRBV18 and TRBJ2-5, with 8 bases matching TRBD1. CDR1 KGHSH and CDR2 LQKENI come from the germline V gene. The CDR3 sequence is 15 residues long. V shed 2 bases and J 1 base; nucleotides not matched to a gene: 3. CDR3: CASSPATGAQETQYF. DNA of the CDR3: TGTGCCAGCTCACCAGCGACAGGGGCCCAAGAGACCCAGTACTTC.